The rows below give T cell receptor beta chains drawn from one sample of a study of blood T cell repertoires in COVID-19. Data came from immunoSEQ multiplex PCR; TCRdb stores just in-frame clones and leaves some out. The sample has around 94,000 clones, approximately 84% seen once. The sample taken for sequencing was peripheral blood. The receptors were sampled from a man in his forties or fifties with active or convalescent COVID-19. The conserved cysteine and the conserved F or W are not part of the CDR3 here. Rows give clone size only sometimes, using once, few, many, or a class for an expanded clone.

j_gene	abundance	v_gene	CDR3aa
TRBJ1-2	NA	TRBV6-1	ASSEGPGQSYGYT
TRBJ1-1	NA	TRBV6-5	ASSAGQGGTEAF
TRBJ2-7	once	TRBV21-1	ASSKAGGAGARISYEQY
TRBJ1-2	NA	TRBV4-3	ASSQESAGGYYGYT
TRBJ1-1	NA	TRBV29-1	SVEGAAGKQNTEAF
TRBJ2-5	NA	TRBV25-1	ASSDSTNLQETQY
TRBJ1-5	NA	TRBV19	ASTKEGEGFNQPQH
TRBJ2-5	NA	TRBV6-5	AGGGTGGKTQY
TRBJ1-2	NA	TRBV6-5	ASSDTGTGYGYT
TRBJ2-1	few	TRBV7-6	ASSLVSGGYNEQF
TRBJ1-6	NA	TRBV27	ASSLEQGNSPLH
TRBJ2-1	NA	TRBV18	ASSSKLAGGYNEQF
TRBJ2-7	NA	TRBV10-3	AISESAGSGY
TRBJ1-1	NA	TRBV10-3	AISVGGGNTEAF
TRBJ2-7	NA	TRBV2	ASSPRPGQGTYEQY
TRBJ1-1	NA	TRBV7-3	ASSREGAKTEAF
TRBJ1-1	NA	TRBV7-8	ASSLARGQGDGTEAF
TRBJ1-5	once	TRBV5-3	ARSVRGDQPQH
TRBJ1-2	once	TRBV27	ASSLKGPGGTHRPDGAGYT
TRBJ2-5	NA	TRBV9	ASSPHAGVGETQY
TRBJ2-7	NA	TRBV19	ASSIVGTSSSYEQY
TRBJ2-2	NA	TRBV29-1	SARGTGGTGELF
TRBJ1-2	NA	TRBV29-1	SPAGTSFNGYT
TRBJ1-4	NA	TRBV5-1	ASSAQGQLNEKLF
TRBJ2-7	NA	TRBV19	ASSILGQVSEQY
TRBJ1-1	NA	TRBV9	ASSVGGGMDTEAF
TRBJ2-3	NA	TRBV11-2	ASSLAPGLADGSTDTQY
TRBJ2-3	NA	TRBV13	ASSRWAGTDTQY
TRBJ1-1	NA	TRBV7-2	ASSLGQGMVNTEAF
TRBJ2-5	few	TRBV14	ASSQGRGRGKETQY
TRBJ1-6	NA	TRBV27	ASSSPTSGTIGSPLH
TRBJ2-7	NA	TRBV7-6	ASSSTLAGGLKEQY